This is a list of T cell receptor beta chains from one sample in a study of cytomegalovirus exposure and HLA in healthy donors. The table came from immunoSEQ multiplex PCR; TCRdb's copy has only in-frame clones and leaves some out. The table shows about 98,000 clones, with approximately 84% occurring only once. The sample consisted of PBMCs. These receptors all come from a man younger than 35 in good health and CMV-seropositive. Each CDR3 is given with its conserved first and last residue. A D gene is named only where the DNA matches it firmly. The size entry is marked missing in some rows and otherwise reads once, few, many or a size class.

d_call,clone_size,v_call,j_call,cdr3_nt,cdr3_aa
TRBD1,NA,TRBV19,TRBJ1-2,TGTGCCAGTACCCTCACAGGGGGCCGAAACTATGGCTACACCTTC,CASTLTGGRNYGYTF
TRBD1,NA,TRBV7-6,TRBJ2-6,TGTGCCAGCAGTCCGGGACAGGGAAACTCTGGGGCCAACGTCCTGACTTTC,CASSPGQGNSGANVLTF
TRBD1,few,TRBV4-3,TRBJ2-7,TGCGCCAGCAGCCACAACGACCGGGACAGGACCTACGAGCAGTACTTC,CASSHNDRDRTYEQYF
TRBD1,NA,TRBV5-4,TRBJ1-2,TGTGCCAGCAGCTTGGATGCAGGGACAGACTATGGCTACACCTTC,CASSLDAGTDYGYTF
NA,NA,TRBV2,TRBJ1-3,TGTGCCAGCAGTGTGAGCTCTGGAAACACCATATATTTT,CASSVSSGNTIYF
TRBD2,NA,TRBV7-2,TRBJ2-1,TGTGCCAGCAGCTTAGATGTGGCTAGCGGGGGCAATGAGCAGTTCTTC,CASSLDVASGGNEQFF
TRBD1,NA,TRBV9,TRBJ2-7,TGTGCCAGCAGCCCGACATCCGGGACAGGGGGTTACGAGCAGTACTTC,CASSPTSGTGGYEQYF
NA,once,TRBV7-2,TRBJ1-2,TGTGCCAGCAGCCCGGGGTCGTCTGCTAACTATGGCTACACCTTC,CASSPGSSANYGYTF
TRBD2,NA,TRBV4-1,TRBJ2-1,TGCGCCAGCAAACCAAATAGCGGGGGGGAATACAATGAGCAGTTCTTC,CASKPNSGGEYNEQFF
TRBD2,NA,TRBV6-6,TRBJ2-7,TGTGCCAGCAGCCTTTTAGCGGGAGGGCCGATCGGGCAGTACTTC,CASSLLAGGPIGQYF
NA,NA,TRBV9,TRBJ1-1,TGTGCCAGCAGCCCCCAACAGATGGGCACTGAAGCTTTCTTT,CASSPQQMGTEAFF
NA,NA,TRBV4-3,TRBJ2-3,TGCGCCAGCAGCCAGTCAAGTGGACTAACTACAGATACGCAGTATTTT,CASSQSSGLTTDTQYF
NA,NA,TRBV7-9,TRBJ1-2,TGTGCCAGCAGCTCCGTCTCAGGCAATGGCTACACCTTC,CASSSVSGNGYTF
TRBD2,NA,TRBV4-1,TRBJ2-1,TGCGCCAGCAGACCCGCGACTAGCGAGGATCTCAATGAGCAGTTCTTC,CASRPATSEDLNEQFF
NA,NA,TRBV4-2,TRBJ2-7,TGTGCCAGCAGCCGGACCCGGGACTTGACAGTCTACGAGCAGTACTTC,CASSRTRDLTVYEQYF
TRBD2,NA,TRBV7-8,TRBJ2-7,TGTGCCAGCAGCCCCATGGGTAGCGGGAGTTACGAGCAGTACTTC,CASSPMGSGSYEQYF
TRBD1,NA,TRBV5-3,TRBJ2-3,TGTGCCAGAAGCGCGACAGGGGGCACAGATACGCAGTATTTT,CARSATGGTDTQYF
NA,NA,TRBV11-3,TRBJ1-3,TGTGCCAGCAGCTTAGGGCCCCCCGACTCTGGAAACACCATATATTTT,CASSLGPPDSGNTIYF
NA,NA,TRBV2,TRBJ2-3,TGTGCCAGCAGCGGGACACTCGACACAGATACGCAGTATTTT,CASSGTLDTDTQYF
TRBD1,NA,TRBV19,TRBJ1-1,TGTGCCAGTAGCGGGACAGCTAGATTGAACACTGAAGCTTTCTTT,CASSGTARLNTEAFF
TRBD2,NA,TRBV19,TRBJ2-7,TGTGCCAGTAGGACTAGCGGGACCTACGAGCAGTACTTC,CASRTSGTYEQYF
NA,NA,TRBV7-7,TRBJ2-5,TGTGCCAGCAGCACCGACAACCAAGAGACCCAGTACTTC,CASSTDNQETQYF
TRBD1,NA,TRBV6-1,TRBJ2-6,TGTGCCAGCAGTGACCGACAGGGGAGGTTCTCTGGGGCCAACGTCCTGACTTTC,CASSDRQGRFSGANVLTF
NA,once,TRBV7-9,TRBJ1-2,TGTGCCAGCAGTCCTACTGATGCTAACTATGGCTACACCTTC,CASSPTDANYGYTF
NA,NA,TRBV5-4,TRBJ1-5,TGTGCCAGCAGCTTATGGGGGGGCGGCAATCAGCCCCAGCATTTT,CASSLWGGGNQPQHF
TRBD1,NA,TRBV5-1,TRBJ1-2,TGCGCCAGCAGCGCGGGACAGCTAGGCTACACCTTC,CASSAGQLGYTF
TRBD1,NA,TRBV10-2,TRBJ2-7,TGCGCCAGCACCTCGACAGGGCGCTCCTACGAGCAGTACTTC,CASTSTGRSYEQYF